The 18 T cell receptor beta chains in this list originate from one sample, sequenced in a study of CD8+CD57+ T cells in acquired aplastic anemia. The template used for profiling TCR beta VDJ and CDR3 was genomic DNA. TCRdb re-analysed the reads in MiXCR, keeping a single row per CDR3 protein. In the table there are about 220,000 distinct CDR3 sequences, 34% of which are singletons. Sequencing input: sorted CD4+, CD8+, or CD8+CD57+ T cells (not recorded which) from PBMCs. The receptor set was obtained from a human donor in good health, serving as a control.

The rearrangement links TRBV10-3 to TRBJ2-1; TRBD2 matches at 7 bases. The CDR3 covers 17 residues. CDR1 and CDR2 (germline): ENHRY, SYGVKD. V lost 10 bases to trimming and J lost 8 bases; unmatched junction nucleotides: 23. The CDR3 bases are TGTGCCACAAATAGCCCACGGACTAGTTTATTTGTCGATGAGCAGTTCTTC. Encoded protein: CATNSPRTSLFVDEQFF.

This clonotype came up many times. V gene TRBV5-1 combines with J gene TRBJ1-6, with TRBD1 identical over 7 bases. This CDR3 spans 14 amino acids. V shed 0 bases and J 15 bases; nucleotides not matched to a gene: 9. The germline CDR1 and CDR2 sequences are SGHRS and YFSETQ. The CDR3 protein is CASSLAGRGSLLHF. The CDR3 DNA reads TGCGCCAGCAGCTTGGCTGGCAGGGGGTCTCTCCTCCACTTT.

The rearrangement links TRBV12-3 or TRBV12-4 to TRBJ2-1, with 13 bases that match TRBD2. V gave up 5 bases and J gave up 7 bases; unmatched junction bases: 5. This CDR3 region has 15 residues. CDR3 sequence reads: CASSTRLAGGNEQFF. Written as DNA, the CDR3 is TGTGCCAGCAGTACGCGACTAGCGGGGGGAAATGAGCAGTTCTTC.

The chain recombines TRBV29-1 with TRBJ1-2, with 8 bases identical to TRBD1. V lost 2 bases to trimming and J lost 5 bases; unmatched junction nucleotides: 4. Germline values: CDR1 SQVTM, CDR2 ANQGSEA. There are 13 residues in the CDR3. The chain's CDR3 is CSVEPGQEYGYTF. The CDR3 DNA reads TGCAGCGTTGAACCGGGACAGGAATATGGCTACACCTTC.

The gene calls are TRBV25-1 and TRBJ2-1; 14 bases match TRBD2. The CDR3 totals 16 residues. J was trimmed by 6 bases and V by 3 bases; bases with no gene match: 4. CDR1 is MGHDK and CDR2 is SYGVNS in the germline V gene. The CDR3 reads CASSDGTSGSANEQFF. As DNA, the CDR3 is TGTGCCAGCAGTGACGGGACTAGCGGGAGCGCCAATGAGCAGTTCTTC.

Ten or more counts support this clonotype. This chain links TRBV19 with TRBJ2-5; D could derive from TRBD1 or TRBD2 (6 bases each). V dropped 6 bases and J dropped 0 bases, with 20 bases sitting between them. Germline V gene data show CDR1 as LNHDA and CDR2 as SQIVND (reference sequence). The CDR3 runs to 17 residues. The CDR3 nucleotides read TGTGCCAGTAGCCGAACAGGGTACGGGGGTAACCAAGAGACCCAGTACTTC. Translation gives CASSRTGYGGNQETQYF.

The J gene is TRBJ2-7, the V gene TRBV10-2; D uncertain. Germline loops: CDR1 WSHSY, CDR2 SAAADI. V shed 0 bases and J shed 6 bases, with 15 bases lying between them. This CDR3 comprises 15 residues. In DNA form, the CDR3 reads TGCGCCAGCAGTGAGTCGGGCCTCCCCCCAGGCGAGCAGTACTTC. The encoded protein is CASSESGLPPGEQYF.

This clonotype was observed at least ten times. V usage is TRBV7-9 and J usage is TRBJ1-5; D possibly corresponds to TRBD1 (6 bases). The CDR3 has 16 residues. Trimming stripped 6 bases from V and 1 base from J, with 16 bases between. The germline V gene encodes CDR1 SEHNR and CDR2 FQNEAQ (reference sequence). The CDR3 nucleotides read TGTGCCAGCAGTTATGGGGGGGGCCTGAGCAATCAGCCCCAGCATTTT. This translates into CASSYGGGLSNQPQHF. Full variable domain (outside the CDR3, taken from reference TRBV7-9 and TRBJ1-5): DTGVSQNPRHKITKRGQNVTFRCDPISEHNRLYWYRQTLGQGPEFLTYFQNEAQLEKSRLLSDRFSAERPKGSFSTLEIQRTEQGDSAMYLCASSYGGGLSNQPQHFGDGTRLSIL.

This chain uses TRBV15 with TRBJ2-5, with 7 bases identical to TRBD1. Germline V CDR1 and CDR2: LNHNV, YYDKDF (reference sequence). V lost 7 bases and J lost 5; bases outside the gene matches: 7. The CDR3 has 13 residues. CDR3 region: CATTEGQTETQYF. For the CDR3, the DNA is TGTGCCACCACTGAGGGACAGACGGAGACCCAGTACTTC.

There are many counts of this clonotype. This chain joins TRBV12-3 or TRBV12-4 and TRBJ2-7; TRBD2 matches 13 bases. The V gene end was trimmed by 6 bases and the J gene end by 6 bases; junction bases not matched to a gene: 5. There are 14 residues in the CDR3. The CDR3: CASSGTSGMGEQYF. In DNA form, the CDR3 reads TGTGCCAGCAGCGGGACTAGCGGGATGGGCGAGCAGTACTTC.

In DNA form, the CDR3 reads TGTGCCAGCAGCCAAGGGGCAGGGGAGGGGACCCAGTACTTC. Protein: CASSQGAGEGTQYF. V and J are TRBV3-1 and TRBJ2-5; a possible D gene is TRBD2 (7 bases). The CDR3 extends over 14 amino acids. Trimming took off 1 base at V and 7 bases at J, with 13 bases between the two ends. Germline V CDR1 and CDR2: LGHDT, YNNKEL (reference sequence).

The V gene is TRBV30, the J gene TRBJ2-5; either TRBD1 or TRBD2 may fit D (5 bases each). Trimming took off 4 bases at V and 5 bases at J, with 11 bases between the two ends. The CDR3 extends over 12 amino acids. The germline CDR1 and CDR2 sequences are GTSNPN and SVGIG (reference sequence). CDR3 amino acids: CAWKRAGETQYF. CDR3 DNA sequence: TGTGCCTGGAAGAGGGCAGGGGAGACCCAGTACTTC.

In this sample, this clonotype turned up many times. The chain has TRBV19 and TRBJ1-3; TRBD1 might be the D (6 bases). Germline CDR1 LNHDA, CDR2 SQIVND (reference sequence). Trimming left V 1 base short and J 8 bases short, with 18 bases between. This CDR3 has 16 amino acids. The CDR3 sequence: CASSIGSGVTAYTIYF. CDR3 nucleotides: TGTGCCAGTAGTATAGGATCAGGGGTAACGGCTTACACCATATATTTT.

The chain uses TRBV30 and TRBJ1-4; D remains ambiguous. The V end was cut by 0 bases, the J end by 5 bases, with 7 bases between. The germline V gene has CDR1 GTSNPN and CDR2 SVGIG (reference sequence). This CDR3 is built from 13 residues. The CDR3 nucleotides are TGTGCCTGGAGTGTCCAGATCAATGAAAAACTGTTTTTT. This translates into CAWSVQINEKLFF.

This clonotype was found a few times. A read error is possible here, since a much larger clone lies one base away. The chain recombines TRBV5-1 with TRBJ2-7; D is perhaps TRBD1 (6 bases). Per the germline V gene, CDR1 is SGHRS and CDR2 is YFSETQ. The CDR3 contains 14 residues. The CDR3 reads CASGLGPRGDEQYF. For the CDR3, the DNA is TGCGCCAGCGGCTTGGGTCCCAGGGGCGACGAGCAGTACTTC.

The J gene is TRBJ1-3, the V gene TRBV5-1, with D perhaps TRBD1 (5 bases). The V and J ends lost 1 base and 2 bases respectively, with 10 bases between them. The CDR3 totals 15 residues. The germline CDR1 and CDR2 sequences are SGHRS and YFSETQ. CDR3 sequence: CASSLFQGTGNTIYF. The CDR3 nucleotides are TGCGCCAGCAGCTTGTTTCAGGGAACTGGAAACACCATATATTTT.

With respect to this clonotype: This may stem from a read error, because a much larger clone lies one nucleotide away. The chain uses TRBV10-1 and TRBJ1-2; D is undetermined. CDR3 length: 15 amino acids. Germline-derived CDR1 and CDR2 are WNHNN and SYGVQD (reference sequence). CDR3 sequence reads: CAISYSRGRNYGYTF. CDR3 DNA sequence: TGTGCCATCAGTTACAGCCGAGGCAGGAACTATGGCTACACCTTC.

The genes are TRBV20-1 and TRBJ2-1; D remains unclear. V lost 4 bases and J 3 bases, leaving 10 bases between the germline ends. The CDR3 has 13 amino acids. The germline gives CDR1 DFQATT, CDR2 SNEGSKA (reference sequence). The CDR3 sequence: CSATRGYYNEQFF. CDR3 nucleotides: TGCAGTGCTACCCGCGGATACTACAATGAGCAGTTCTTC.